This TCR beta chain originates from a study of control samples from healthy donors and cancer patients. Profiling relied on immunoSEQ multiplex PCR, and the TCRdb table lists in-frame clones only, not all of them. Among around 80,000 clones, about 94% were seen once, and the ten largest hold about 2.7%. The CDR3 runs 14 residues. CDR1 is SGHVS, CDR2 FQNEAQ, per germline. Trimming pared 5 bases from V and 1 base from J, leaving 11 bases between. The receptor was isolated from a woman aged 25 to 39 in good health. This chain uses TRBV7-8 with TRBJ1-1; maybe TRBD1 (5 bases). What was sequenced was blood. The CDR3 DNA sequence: TGTGCCAGCAGCCTCGGGACGGAGAACACTGAAGCTTTCTTT. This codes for CASSLGTENTEAFF.